This T cell receptor beta chain was identified during a study of graft-versus-host responses after intestinal transplantation. At the level of the study: Transplants were multivisceral, liver-intestinal, or isolated intestinal.

The J segment lost 6 bases and the V segment lost 5 bases, leaving 8 bases of the junction unmatched. This CDR3 has 16 residues. The germline V gene encodes CDR1 SGHTA and CDR2 FQGTGA. Concerning this clone: Its cognate antigen is unknown.

Assay used: immunoSEQ multiplex PCR; TCRdb lists only in-frame clones, some missing. The repertoire has 50,000 to 55,000 clones, approximately 88% of them found once; the top ten carry 0.5% to 0.8%. The origin of this receptor is a human donor who was the organ donor for an intestinal transplant. The chain uses TRBV7-3 and TRBJ2-1; 12 bases agree with TRBD2. The material sequenced was unstimulated CD4+ T cells sorted from spleen or lymph node cells, taken before transplant. CDR3 sequence reads: CASSPSRTSGTNEQFF. The DNA of the CDR3 is TGTGCCAGCAGCCCCTCCCGGACTAGCGGGACCAATGAGCAGTTCTTC.